This TCR beta chain was found in a study of blood T cell repertoires in COVID-19. Overall study: Samples representing acute and convalescent COVID-19 were sourced from the United States, Italy and Spain. The analysed material was cDNA or gDNA that came from T cells, B-cell-depleted T cells, or PBMCs.

Sequenced by immunoSEQ multiplex PCR; TCRdb stores in-frame clones only, minus some. The sample includes roughly 200,000 clones, over 80% seen only once; the top ten take 5.5% to 8%. Looked up from germline, CDR1 is MNHNY and CDR2 is SVGAGI (reference sequence). The V end lost 6 bases, the J end lost 7 bases, and 21 bases lay between the germline ends. CDR3 length: 15 residues. Sequencing was carried out using peripheral blood. This chain connects TRBV6-6 to TRBJ1-1; D may be TRBD1 (5 bases). The TCR was taken from a middle-aged woman with COVID-19, enrolled during active disease. The CDR3 reads CASSKPRDSNLEAFF. CDR3 nucleotides: TGTGCCAGCAGCAAACCCCGGGACTCAAACCTTGAAGCTTTCTTT.